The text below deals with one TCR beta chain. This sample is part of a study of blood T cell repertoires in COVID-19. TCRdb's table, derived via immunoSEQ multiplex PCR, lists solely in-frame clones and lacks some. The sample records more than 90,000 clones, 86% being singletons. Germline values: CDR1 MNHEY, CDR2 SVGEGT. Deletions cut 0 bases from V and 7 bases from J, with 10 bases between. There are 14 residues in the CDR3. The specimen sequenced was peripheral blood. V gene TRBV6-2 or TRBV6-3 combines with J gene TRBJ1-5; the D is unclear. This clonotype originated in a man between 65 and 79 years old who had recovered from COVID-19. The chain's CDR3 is CASSYSMPEQPQHF. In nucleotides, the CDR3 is TGTGCCAGCAGTTACTCGATGCCCGAGCAGCCCCAGCATTTT.